A single sample is the source of the 8 T cell receptor beta chains below, sequenced in a study of cytomegalovirus exposure and HLA in healthy donors (dated by TCRdb to the late 2010s). Libraries came from the immunoSEQ multiplex PCR assay. Held by TCRdb, this immuneACCESS table contains in-frame sequences only and omits some clones. Under half of the omission traces to an unresolved V gene where checked; the cause of the rest is unknown. The sample table contains roughly 150,000 clones; only one count was recorded for 85% to 90% of them. The top ten clonotypes cover around 3.2% of the sample. Sequenced: PBMCs. These receptor sequences come from a woman aged 18 to 35 in good health and CMV-seropositive.

This sequence joins TRBV9 and TRBJ2-7; D is possibly TRBD2 (6 bases). The length of the CDR3 is 14 residues. CDR1 is SGDLS, CDR2 YYNGEE, per germline. Between the trimmed V and J ends, which lost 7 bases and 0 bases, there was a span of 14 bases. The CDR3 coding sequence is TGTGCCAGCTCCGGGGGAGGTCCCTCCTACGAGCAGTACTTC. It translates to CASSGGGPSYEQYF.

J is TRBJ1-5 and V is TRBV9, with 7 positions matching TRBD1. Germline V lookup: CDR1 SGDLS, CDR2 YYNGEE. Trimming cost V 4 bases and J 5 bases; bases outside gene matches: 9. The CDR3 is made up of 15 amino acids. CDR3 DNA: TGTGCCAGCAGCCGACCCACAGGGGAGCATCAGCCCCAGCATTTT. This codes for CASSRPTGEHQPQHF.

V usage is TRBV6-5 and J usage is TRBJ1-2, with 8 bases fitting TRBD1. J was trimmed by 2 bases and V by 6 bases; bases with no gene match: 5. The CDR3 is 14 residues long. Per germline, CDR1 MNHEY and CDR2 SVGAGI. The chain's CDR3 is CASSRTGPNYGYTF. CDR3 nucleotides: TGTGCCAGCAGCCGGACAGGGCCCAACTATGGCTACACCTTC.

The chain has TRBV29-1 and TRBJ1-1, with D tentatively TRBD1 (5 bases). There are 15 residues in the CDR3. Germline V CDR1 and CDR2: SQVTM, ANQGSEA. The germline V and J ends were trimmed by 3 bases and 1 base, with 15 bases remaining between them. CDR3 sequence (DNA): TGCAGCGTTGATTTCCGTTTGACAGAGAACACTGAAGCTTTCTTT. Amino acids: CSVDFRLTENTEAFF. Supplemented by reference TRBV29-1 and TRBJ1-1, the full variable domain reads SAVISQKPSRDICQRGTSLTIQCQVDSQVTMMFWYRQQPGQSLTLIATANQGSEATYESGFVIDKFPISRPNLTFSTLTVSNMSPEDSSIYLCSVDFRLTENTEAFFGQGTRLTVV.

The chain couples TRBV5-6 to TRBJ1-1, with 8 bases fitting TRBD1. Looked up from germline, CDR1 is SGHDT and CDR2 is YYEEEE. There are 16 residues in the CDR3. The ends lost 3 bases at V and 0 bases at J; junction bases unmatched: 7. CDR3 DNA sequence: TGTGCCAGCAGCTCTCTGGGACAGGCCATGAACACTGAAGCTTTCTTT. Its protein product is CASSSLGQAMNTEAFF.

This chain connects TRBV5-1 to TRBJ2-2, with 7 bases fitting TRBD1. Germline CDR1 SGHRS, CDR2 YFSETQ. The CDR3 is 13 amino acids. The trim removed 9 bases at V and 2 bases at J, leaving 4 bases unmatched. CDR3 in DNA: TGCGCCAACCGGGACAGCAACACCGGGGAGCTGTTTTTT. It translates to CANRDSNTGELFF.

The gene calls are TRBV2 and TRBJ2-3, with 10 bases that match TRBD2. The trim removed 2 bases at V and 0 bases at J, leaving 5 bases unmatched. Germline V CDR1 and CDR2: SNHLY, FYNNEI. The CDR3 length is 17 residues. CDR3 protein: CASSERASGSSTDTQYF. CDR3 sequence (DNA): TGTGCCAGCAGTGAACGTGCTAGCGGGAGTAGCACAGATACGCAGTATTTT.

Comment on this clone: Other DNA sequences from this sample encode an identical CDR3 as well. The CDR3 DNA is TGTGCCTGGAGTGTACAGGGTATCTATGGCTACACCTTC. As protein: CAWSVQGIYGYTF. This chain connects TRBV30 to TRBJ1-2, with D perhaps TRBD1 (6 bases). There are 13 residues in the CDR3. Germline V gene lookup returns CDR1 GTSNPN and CDR2 SVGIG (reference sequence). With 0 bases removed from V and 4 bases from J, the gap between germline ends came to 9 bases.